This T cell receptor beta chain emerged from a study of identical twins. TCRdb ran MiXCR on the 5' RACE reads and lists one entry per CDR3 protein. The table records fewer than 500,000 distinct CDR3 sequences, more than 20% of them present only once. In this sample, this clonotype turned up once. The length of the CDR3 is 15 residues. Germline V gives CDR1 DFQATT, CDR2 SNEGSKA (reference sequence). The trim removed 2 bases at V and 5 bases at J, leaving 5 bases unmatched. The data were also submitted as part of a second study, on T cells expressing NK-cell markers. That source reports: The authors applied an anti-gamma-delta TCR antibody in several experiments, and it restricted sorting to alpha-beta TCR T cells.

The receptor was derived from a woman aged 18-29 years in good health. The sample taken for sequencing was CD4+ T cells sorted from blood. The V call is TRBV20-1, the J call TRBJ2-7; 14 positions agree with TRBD2. DNA of the CDR3: TGCAGTGCTAGAAAACCGGGACTAGCGGGAGACGAGCAGTACTTC. This encodes CSARKPGLAGDEQYF.